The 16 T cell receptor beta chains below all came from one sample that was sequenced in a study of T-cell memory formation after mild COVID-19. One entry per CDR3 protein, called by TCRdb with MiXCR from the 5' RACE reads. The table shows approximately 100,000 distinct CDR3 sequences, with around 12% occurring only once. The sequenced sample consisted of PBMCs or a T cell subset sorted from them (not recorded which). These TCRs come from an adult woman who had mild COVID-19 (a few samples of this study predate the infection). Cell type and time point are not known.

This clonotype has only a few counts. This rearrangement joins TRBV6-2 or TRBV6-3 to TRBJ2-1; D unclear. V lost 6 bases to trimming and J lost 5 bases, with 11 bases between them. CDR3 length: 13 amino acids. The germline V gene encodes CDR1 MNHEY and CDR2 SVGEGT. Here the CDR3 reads CASRKLPHNEQFF. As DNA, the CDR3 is TGTGCCAGCAGAAAGCTTCCCCACAATGAGCAGTTCTTC.

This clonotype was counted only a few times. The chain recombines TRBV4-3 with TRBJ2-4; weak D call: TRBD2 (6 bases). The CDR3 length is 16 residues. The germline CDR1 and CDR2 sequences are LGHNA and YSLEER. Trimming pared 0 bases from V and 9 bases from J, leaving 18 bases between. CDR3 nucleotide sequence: TGCGCCAGCAGCCAAGATATGGGACTCCCGAGGGGCATTCAGTACTTC. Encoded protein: CASSQDMGLPRGIQYF.

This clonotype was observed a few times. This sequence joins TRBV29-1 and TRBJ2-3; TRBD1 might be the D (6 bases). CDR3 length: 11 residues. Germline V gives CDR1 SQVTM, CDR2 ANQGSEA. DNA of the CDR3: TGCAGTACAATGACGGACAGTCAGCCGTATTTT. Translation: CSTMTDSQPYF.

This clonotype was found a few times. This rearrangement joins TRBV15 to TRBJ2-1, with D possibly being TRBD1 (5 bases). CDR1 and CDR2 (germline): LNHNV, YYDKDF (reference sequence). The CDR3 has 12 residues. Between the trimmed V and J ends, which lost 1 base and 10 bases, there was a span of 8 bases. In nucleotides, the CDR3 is TGTGCCACCAGCAGAGTAGGGGTCGAGCAGTTCTTC. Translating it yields CATSRVGVEQFF.

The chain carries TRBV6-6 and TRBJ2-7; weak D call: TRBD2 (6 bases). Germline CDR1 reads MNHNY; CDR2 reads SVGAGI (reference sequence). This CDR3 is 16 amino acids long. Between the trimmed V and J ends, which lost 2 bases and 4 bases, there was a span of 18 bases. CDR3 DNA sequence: TGTGCCAGCAGTTACACCATTACCGGGACTCTTTACGAGCAGTACTTC. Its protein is CASSYTITGTLYEQYF.

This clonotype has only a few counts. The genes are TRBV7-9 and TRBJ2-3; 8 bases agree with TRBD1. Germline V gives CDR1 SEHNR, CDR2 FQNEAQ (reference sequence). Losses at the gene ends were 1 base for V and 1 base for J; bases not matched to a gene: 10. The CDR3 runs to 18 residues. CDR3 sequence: CASSLENRTGRGTDTQYF. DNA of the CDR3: TGTGCCAGCAGCTTAGAGAACCGGACAGGGCGAGGCACAGATACGCAGTATTTT.

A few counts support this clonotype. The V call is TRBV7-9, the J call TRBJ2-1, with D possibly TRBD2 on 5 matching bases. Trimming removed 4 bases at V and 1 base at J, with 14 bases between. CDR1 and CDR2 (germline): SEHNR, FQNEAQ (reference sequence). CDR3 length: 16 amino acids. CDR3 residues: CASSSPRDNSYNEQFF. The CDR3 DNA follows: TGTGCCAGCAGCTCGCCCCGGGATAATTCCTACAATGAGCAGTTCTTC. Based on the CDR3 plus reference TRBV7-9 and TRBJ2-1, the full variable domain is DTGVSQNPRHKITKRGQNVTFRCDPISEHNRLYWYRQTLGQGPEFLTYFQNEAQLEKSRLLSDRFSAERPKGSFSTLEIQRTEQGDSAMYLCASSSPRDNSYNEQFFGPGTRLTVL.

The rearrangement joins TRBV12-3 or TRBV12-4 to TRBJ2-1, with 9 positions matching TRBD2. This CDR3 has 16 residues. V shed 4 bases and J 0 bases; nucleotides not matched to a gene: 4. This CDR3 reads CASSSSGRRSYNEQFF. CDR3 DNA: TGTGCCAGCAGTTCAAGCGGGAGGCGCTCCTACAATGAGCAGTTCTTC.

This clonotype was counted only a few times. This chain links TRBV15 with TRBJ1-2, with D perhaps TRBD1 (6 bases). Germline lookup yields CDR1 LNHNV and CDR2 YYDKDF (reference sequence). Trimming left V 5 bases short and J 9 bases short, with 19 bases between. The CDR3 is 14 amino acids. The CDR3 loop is CATSPPGEGESYTF. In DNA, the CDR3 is TGTGCCACCAGCCCACCTGGGGAGGGGGAAAGCTACACCTTC.

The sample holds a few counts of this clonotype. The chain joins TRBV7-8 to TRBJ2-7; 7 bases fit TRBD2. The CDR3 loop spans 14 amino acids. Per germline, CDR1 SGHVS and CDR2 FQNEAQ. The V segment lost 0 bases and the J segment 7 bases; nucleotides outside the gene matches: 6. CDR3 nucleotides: TGTGCCAGCAGCTTAGCGGTGACAGCGGGGGAGCAGTACTTC. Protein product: CASSLAVTAGEQYF.

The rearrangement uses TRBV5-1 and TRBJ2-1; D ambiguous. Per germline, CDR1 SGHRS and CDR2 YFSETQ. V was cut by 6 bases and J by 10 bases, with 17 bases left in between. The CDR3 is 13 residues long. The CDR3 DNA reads TGCGCCAGCACCTACGACACCTCCGGGGAGCAGTTCTTC. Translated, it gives CASTYDTSGEQFF.

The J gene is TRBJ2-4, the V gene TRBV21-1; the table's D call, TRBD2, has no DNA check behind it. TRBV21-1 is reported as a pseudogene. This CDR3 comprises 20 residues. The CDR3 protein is CASSKGMAPGQGTSLGIQYF. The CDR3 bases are TGTGCCAGCAGCAAGGGCATGGCTCCGGGACAGGGGACTTCACTCGGCATTCAGTACTTC.

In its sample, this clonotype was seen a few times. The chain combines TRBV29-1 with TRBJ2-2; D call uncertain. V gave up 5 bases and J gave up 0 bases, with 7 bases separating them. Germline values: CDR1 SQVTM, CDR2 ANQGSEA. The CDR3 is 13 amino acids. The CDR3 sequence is CSVPGPNTGELFF. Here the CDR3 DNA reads TGCAGCGTTCCTGGACCGAACACCGGGGAGCTGTTTTTT.

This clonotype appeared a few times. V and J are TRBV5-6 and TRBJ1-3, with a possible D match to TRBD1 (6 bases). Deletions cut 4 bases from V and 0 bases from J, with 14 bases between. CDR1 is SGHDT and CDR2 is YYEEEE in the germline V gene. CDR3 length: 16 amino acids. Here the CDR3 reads CASSPGQRLSGNTIYF. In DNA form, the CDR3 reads TGTGCCAGCAGCCCGGGACAACGCCTCTCTGGAAACACCATATATTTT. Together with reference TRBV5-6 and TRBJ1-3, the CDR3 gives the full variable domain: DAGVTQSPTHLIKTRGQQVTLRCSPKSGHDTVSWYQQALGQGPQFIFQYYEEEERQRGNFPDRFSGHQFPNYSSELNVNALLLGDSALYLCASSPGQRLSGNTIYFGEGSWLTVV.

CDR3 loop: CASSPSRAYEQYF. The CDR3 region has the DNA TGTGCCAGCAGTCCCTCCCGAGCCTACGAGCAGTACTTC. The genes are TRBV27 and TRBJ2-7; no firm D call. This CDR3 spans 13 amino acids. Germline V gene sequence: CDR1 MNHEY, CDR2 SMNVEV (reference sequence). With 5 bases removed from V and 2 bases from J, the gap between germline ends came to 10 bases.

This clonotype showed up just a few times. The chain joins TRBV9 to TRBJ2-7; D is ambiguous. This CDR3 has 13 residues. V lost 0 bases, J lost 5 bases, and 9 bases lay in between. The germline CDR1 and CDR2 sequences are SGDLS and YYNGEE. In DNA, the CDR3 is TGTGCCAGCAGCGTAGGCTTCCGGGACGAGCAGTACTTC. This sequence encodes CASSVGFRDEQYF.